This entry lists 16 T cell receptor beta chains sequenced from one sample in a study of blood T cell repertoires in COVID-19. Measured with immunoSEQ multiplex PCR; TCRdb has only the in-frame clones, and not every one. In the table there are a few hundred thousand clones, about 86% of which are singletons. The sequenced sample was peripheral blood. The source is a woman aged 45-60 years with acute or convalescent COVID-19.

The rearrangement links TRBV4-1 to TRBJ1-6; no clear D. Germline V gene sequence: CDR1 MGHRA, CDR2 YSYEKL. This CDR3 is built from 14 residues. V lost 6 bases to trimming and J lost 8 bases, with 14 bases between them. CDR3 region: CASSDGRIYSPLHF. In nucleotides, the CDR3 is TGCGCCAGCAGTGACGGGAGGATTTATTCACCCCTCCACTTT.

The genes are TRBV7-9 and TRBJ1-5; a weak D match, TRBD1 (6 bases). CDR1 is SEHNR and CDR2 is FQNEAQ in the germline V gene (reference sequence). The CDR3 spans 15 residues. V lost 5 bases and J 2 bases, leaving 13 bases between the germline ends. This chain's CDR3 is CASSLSGDGNQPQHF. The CDR3 DNA follows: TGTGCCAGCAGCCTCTCAGGGGATGGCAATCAGCCCCAGCATTTT.

The chain has TRBV11-3 and TRBJ1-4, with unresolved D. This CDR3 has 16 residues. Germline assignment: CDR1 SGHNT and CDR2 YENEEA. V dropped 4 bases and J dropped 4 bases, with 16 bases sitting between them. CDR3 coding DNA: TGTGCCAGCAGCTCCCCGGCGGGGAGGGATAATGAAAAACTGTTTTTT. This gives the protein CASSSPAGRDNEKLFF.

The genes are TRBV7-3 and TRBJ2-1; TRBD2 might be the D (5 bases). This CDR3 spans 11 amino acids. Trimming shortened V by 3 bases and J by 10 bases, and 7 bases separated the two germline ends. The germline V gene encodes CDR1 SGHTA and CDR2 FQGTGA. The DNA for the CDR3 is TGTGCCAGCAGCTTCGGACTGGAGCAGTTCTTC. Translating gives CASSFGLEQFF.

V usage is TRBV18 and J usage is TRBJ2-2; TRBD2 matches at 13 bases. The CDR3 is 17 amino acids. J gave up 3 bases and V 5 bases, and 6 bases lay outside the gene matches. CDR1 KGHSH and CDR2 LQKENI come from the germline V gene. The chain's CDR3 is CASSNGLAGADTGELFF. CDR3 nucleotide sequence: TGTGCCAGCTCAAACGGACTAGCGGGAGCGGACACCGGGGAGCTGTTTTTT.

The chain couples TRBV7-2 to TRBJ1-2; D is unclear. The CDR3 extends over 16 amino acids. Looked up from germline, CDR1 is SGHTA and CDR2 is FQGNSA. V dropped 2 bases and J dropped 1 base, with 14 bases sitting between them. CDR3 residues: CASSLQTGEGNYGYTF. CDR3 bases: TGTGCCAGCAGCTTACAAACGGGAGAGGGTAACTATGGCTACACCTTC.

V and J are TRBV4-1 and TRBJ2-2; 10 positions match TRBD2. Germline V lookup: CDR1 MGHRA, CDR2 YSYEKL. The CDR3 is made up of 16 amino acids. V was pared by 4 bases and J by 4 bases, with 6 bases of the junction left unmatched. The chain's CDR3 is CASSLGLALSTGELFF. Here the CDR3 DNA reads TGCGCCAGCAGCCTGGGACTAGCGTTAAGCACCGGGGAGCTGTTTTTT.

The chain has TRBV29-1 and TRBJ2-5; tentative D call: TRBD1 (6 bases). The CDR3 extends over 12 amino acids. V lost 6 bases and J 1 base, leaving 9 bases between the germline ends. The germline V gene has CDR1 SQVTM and CDR2 ANQGSEA. DNA of the CDR3: TGCAGCGTCGGGACACCCCAAGAGACCCAGTACTTC. This sequence encodes CSVGTPQETQYF.

The rearrangement links TRBV7-2 to TRBJ2-5, with 12 positions matching TRBD2. V gave up 2 bases and J gave up 5 bases; unmatched junction bases: 12. The CDR3 has 18 residues. The germline gives CDR1 SGHTA, CDR2 FQGNSA. Written as DNA, the CDR3 is TGTGCCAGCAGCTTACCACGACTAGCGGGAGCCCTAGGGGAGACCCAGTACTTC. Protein sequence: CASSLPRLAGALGETQYF.

The V call is TRBV3-1 (or the pseudogene TRBV3-2), the J call TRBJ1-3; D unresolved. Per germline, CDR1 LGHDT and CDR2 YNNKEL (reference sequence). Trimming pared 2 bases from V and 0 bases from J, leaving 5 bases between. This CDR3 region has 14 residues. The CDR3 coding sequence is TGTGCCAGCAGCCAAACCTACTCTGGAAACACCATATATTTT. Translated: CASSQTYSGNTIYF.

The gene calls are TRBV5-8 and TRBJ1-1; 7 nucleotides match TRBD1. CDR3 length: 16 residues. With 5 bases clipped from V and 1 base from J, the junction kept 11 bases outside the gene matches. Germline lookup yields CDR1 SGHTS and CDR2 YDEGEE. This CDR3 reads CASRKGSGGQNTEAFF. CDR3 in DNA: TGTGCCAGCAGGAAGGGCTCAGGGGGGCAGAACACTGAAGCTTTCTTT.

The chain recombines TRBV3-1 (or the pseudogene TRBV3-2) with TRBJ2-7, with 8 bases fitting TRBD1. V gave up 1 base and J gave up 6 bases; unmatched junction bases: 5. Germline CDR1 reads LGHDT; CDR2 reads YNNKEL (reference sequence). The CDR3 is 14 amino acids. The CDR3, as DNA: TGTGCCAGCAGCCAAGTTCCGACAGGGGTCGAGCAGTACTTC. This translates into CASSQVPTGVEQYF.

The rearrangement joins TRBV3-1 (or the pseudogene TRBV3-2) to TRBJ1-2; TRBD1 is a possible D gene (6 bases). Germline V CDR1 and CDR2: LGHDT, YNNKEL (reference sequence). Trimming took 5 bases from V and 8 from J, leaving 15 bases between them. This CDR3 has 13 amino acids. CDR3 region: CASSDRDTKGYTF. CDR3 in DNA: TGTGCCAGCAGCGACCGGGACACCAAAGGCTACACCTTC.

This chain uses TRBV11-2 with TRBJ1-1, with D possibly TRBD1 on 6 matching bases. The CDR3 length is 13 residues. The ends were cut back, 7 bases at V and 6 bases at J, with 15 bases in the middle. Germline-derived CDR1 and CDR2 are SGHAT and FQNNGV. Here the CDR3 DNA reads TGTGCCAGCACCCCTCGCACAGGGTCTGAAGCTTTCTTT. Amino acids: CASTPRTGSEAFF.

The chain combines TRBV29-1 with TRBJ1-4, with TRBD1 matching 10 bases. J gave up 7 bases and V 5 bases, and 7 bases lay outside the gene matches. The CDR3 length is 14 residues. CDR1 is SQVTM, CDR2 ANQGSEA, per germline. The CDR3 loop reads CSVKVGDRGEKLFF. In DNA form, the CDR3 reads TGCAGCGTTAAAGTGGGGGACAGGGGTGAAAAACTGTTTTTT.

The chain links TRBV11-2 to TRBJ2-5; perhaps TRBD1 as D (5 bases). V lost 2 bases and J lost 7, with 11 bases in between. Looked up from germline, CDR1 is SGHAT and CDR2 is FQNNGV. This CDR3 spans 13 amino acids. CDR3 in amino acids: CASSLRGDGTQYF. The CDR3 DNA is TGTGCCAGCAGCTTAAGGGGCGACGGGACCCAGTACTTC.